This T cell receptor beta chain was captured in a study of CD4 T cells in relation to SARS-CoV-2 and coronaviruses. Study information: PBMCs were cultured with antigen for 10 days before TCR beta sequencing. A couple of subjects were Hispanic; patients were roughly eight males and 4 females. General study findings and limits: The cross-reactivity analysis covered only spike protein, not other viral proteins.

As regards this clone: Its antigen remains unknown.

The CDR3 totals 14 residues. The ends were cut back, 0 bases at V and 2 bases at J, with 9 bases in the middle. Germline-derived CDR1 and CDR2 are SGDLS and YYNGEE. Here immunoSEQ multiplex PCR was the method, and the copy in TCRdb shows in-frame clones only, minus some. In the table there are 30,000 to 45,000 clones, about 86% of which are singletons. The TCR originated in an adult with COVID-19. The specimen sequenced was naive CD4+ T cells from PBMCs, cultured in vitro. Subset: naive CD4+ T cells isolated by negative enrichment. The chain uses TRBV9 and TRBJ2-7; D could derive from TRBD1 or TRBD2 (5 bases each). This CDR3 reads CASSVEWDPYEQYF. DNA of the CDR3: TGTGCCAGCAGCGTAGAGTGGGACCCCTACGAGCAGTACTTC.